The clone carrying this T cell receptor beta chain was counted at least ten times. This sample is part of a study of read filtering for tumor transcriptome and immune sequencing. Trimming stripped 5 bases from V and 8 bases from J, with 13 bases between. This CDR3 has 14 residues. The germline CDR1 and CDR2 sequences are SGHAT and FQNNGV. The library was built from about 400 ng RNA with molecular barcoded adaptors for alpha/delta and beta/gamma chains. TCRdb used MiXCR to reprocess the reads, holding one entry per CDR3 protein. The repertoire holds about 130,000 distinct CDR3 sequences, with roughly 13% as singletons.

Sequencing input: a population of CD138-negative cells sorted from bone marrow. The V gene is TRBV11-2, the J gene TRBJ1-6, with D uncertain. The clonotype was recovered from a donor at least 40 years old with multiple myeloma. CDR3 amino acids: CASSLVSYDSPLHF. The CDR3 DNA is TGTGCCAGCAGCCTGGTCTCATACGATTCACCCCTCCACTTT.